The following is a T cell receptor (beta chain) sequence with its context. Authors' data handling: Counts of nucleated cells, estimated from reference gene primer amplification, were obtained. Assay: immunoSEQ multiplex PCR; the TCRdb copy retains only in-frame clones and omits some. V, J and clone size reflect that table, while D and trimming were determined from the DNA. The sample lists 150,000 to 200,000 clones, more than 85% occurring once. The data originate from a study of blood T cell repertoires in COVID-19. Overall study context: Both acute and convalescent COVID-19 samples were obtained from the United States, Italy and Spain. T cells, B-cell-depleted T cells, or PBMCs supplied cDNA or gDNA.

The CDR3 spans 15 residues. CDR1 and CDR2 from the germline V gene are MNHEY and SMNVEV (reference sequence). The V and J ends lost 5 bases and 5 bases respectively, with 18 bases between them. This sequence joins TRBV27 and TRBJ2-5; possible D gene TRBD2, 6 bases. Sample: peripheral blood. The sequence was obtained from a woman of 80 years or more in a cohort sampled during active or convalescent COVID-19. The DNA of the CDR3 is TGTGCCAGCAGTCAAACGTCGGGGGAGTGGGAGACCCAGTACTTC. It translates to CASSQTSGEWETQYF.